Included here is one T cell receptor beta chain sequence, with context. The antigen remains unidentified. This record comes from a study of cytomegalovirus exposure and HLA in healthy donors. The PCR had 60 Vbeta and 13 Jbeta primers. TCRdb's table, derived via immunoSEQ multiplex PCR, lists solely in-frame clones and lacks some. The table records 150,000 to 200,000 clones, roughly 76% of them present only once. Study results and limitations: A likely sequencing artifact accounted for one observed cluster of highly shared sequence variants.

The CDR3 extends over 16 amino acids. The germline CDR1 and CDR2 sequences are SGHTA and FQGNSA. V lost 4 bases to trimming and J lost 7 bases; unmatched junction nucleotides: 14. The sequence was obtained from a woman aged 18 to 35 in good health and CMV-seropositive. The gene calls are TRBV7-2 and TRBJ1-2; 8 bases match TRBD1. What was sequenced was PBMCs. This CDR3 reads CASSYPPGTGGFGYTF. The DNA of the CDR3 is TGTGCCAGCAGCTACCCACCCGGGACAGGCGGATTTGGCTACACCTTC.